This T cell receptor (beta chain) was identified in a study of cytomegalovirus exposure and HLA in healthy donors. Overall study results and limits: When analyzed later, the rates of TCR association showed variation by HLA locus, with DRB1 the most and HLA-C the fewest. Later analysis identified over 15,000 TCR beta sequences associated with HLA alleles, using a false discovery rate threshold of 0.05. Relative to the approximately 700-donor mean, N-insertions were reportedly fewer in an Asian-associated ancestry cluster in a later analysis. It was approximately 170 TCR beta chains that were listed as cytomegalovirus-associated.

In the PCR, 60 Vbeta and 13 Jbeta primers were used. Assay: immunoSEQ multiplex PCR; the TCRdb copy retains only in-frame clones and omits some. The sample consists of about 200,000 clones, around 83% of them appearing once. Comments on this clone: The target antigen is unknown.

Between the trimmed V and J ends, which lost 3 bases and 5 bases, there was a span of 4 bases. Germline CDR1 is MDHEN and CDR2 is SYDVKM. This CDR3 comprises 11 residues. The receptor was derived from a girl aged 5 to 17 in good health and CMV-seronegative. Sequencing was done on a sample of PBMCs. The J gene is TRBJ2-5, the V gene TRBV28; D unclear. The CDR3, as DNA: TGTGCCAGCAGTTTTCAGGAGACCCAGTACTTC. Amino acid sequence: CASSFQETQYF. The full variable domain, with the rest looked up from reference TRBV28 and TRBJ2-5, is DVKVTQSSRYLVKRTGEKVFLECVQDMDHENMFWYRQDPGLGLRLIYFSYDVKMKEKGDIPEGYSVSREKKERFSLILESASTNQTSMYLCASSFQETQYFGPGTRLLVL.